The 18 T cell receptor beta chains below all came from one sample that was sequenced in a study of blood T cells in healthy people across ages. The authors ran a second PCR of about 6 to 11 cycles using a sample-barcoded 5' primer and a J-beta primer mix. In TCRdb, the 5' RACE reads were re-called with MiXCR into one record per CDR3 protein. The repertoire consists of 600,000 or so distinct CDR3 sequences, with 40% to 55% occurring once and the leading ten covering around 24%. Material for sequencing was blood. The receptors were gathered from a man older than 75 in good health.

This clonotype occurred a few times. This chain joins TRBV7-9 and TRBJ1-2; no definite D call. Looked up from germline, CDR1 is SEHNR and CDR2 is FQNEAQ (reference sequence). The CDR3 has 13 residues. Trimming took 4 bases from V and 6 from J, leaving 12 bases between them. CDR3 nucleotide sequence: TGTGCCAGCAGCTGGCGGGAGGGAGATGGCTACACCTTC. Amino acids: CASSWREGDGYTF.

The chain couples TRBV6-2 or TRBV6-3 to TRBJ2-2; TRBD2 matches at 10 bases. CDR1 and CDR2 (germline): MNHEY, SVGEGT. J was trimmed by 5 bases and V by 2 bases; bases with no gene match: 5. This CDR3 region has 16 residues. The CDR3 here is CASSYPSGRRTGELFF. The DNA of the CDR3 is TGTGCCAGCAGTTACCCTAGCGGGAGAAGAACCGGGGAGCTGTTTTTT.

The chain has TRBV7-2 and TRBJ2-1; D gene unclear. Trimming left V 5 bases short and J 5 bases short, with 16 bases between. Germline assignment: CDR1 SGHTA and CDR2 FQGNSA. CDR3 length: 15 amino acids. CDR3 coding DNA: TGTGCCAGCAGCCTCGGGTCCCCTTATAACAATGAGCAGTTCTTC. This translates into CASSLGSPYNNEQFF.

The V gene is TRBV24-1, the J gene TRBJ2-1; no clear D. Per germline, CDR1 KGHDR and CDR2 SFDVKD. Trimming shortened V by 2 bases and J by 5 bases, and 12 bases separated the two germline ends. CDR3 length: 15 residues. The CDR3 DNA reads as TGTGCCACCAGTGATTCTGATATTTCAGACAATGAGCAGTTCTTC. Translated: CATSDSDISDNEQFF.

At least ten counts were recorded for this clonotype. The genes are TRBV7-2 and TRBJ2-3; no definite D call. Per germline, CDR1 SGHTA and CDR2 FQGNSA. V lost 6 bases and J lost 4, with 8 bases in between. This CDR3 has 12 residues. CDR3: CASSLRPDTQYF. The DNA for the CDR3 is TGTGCCAGCAGTCTGAGGCCAGATACGCAGTATTTT.

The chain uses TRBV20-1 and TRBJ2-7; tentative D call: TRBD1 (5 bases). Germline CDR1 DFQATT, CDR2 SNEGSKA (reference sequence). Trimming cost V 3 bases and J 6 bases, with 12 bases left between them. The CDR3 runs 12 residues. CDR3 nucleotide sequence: TGCAGTGCTAGCGTCAGGGAAGTCGAGCAGTACTTC. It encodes CSASVREVEQYF.

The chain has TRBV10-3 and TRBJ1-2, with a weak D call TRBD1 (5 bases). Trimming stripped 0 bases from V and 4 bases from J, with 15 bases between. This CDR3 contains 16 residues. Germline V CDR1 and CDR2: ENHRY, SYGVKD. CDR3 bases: TGTGCCATCAGTGAGTCCCCTACAGGAAGACCCTATGGCTACACCTTC. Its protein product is CAISESPTGRPYGYTF.

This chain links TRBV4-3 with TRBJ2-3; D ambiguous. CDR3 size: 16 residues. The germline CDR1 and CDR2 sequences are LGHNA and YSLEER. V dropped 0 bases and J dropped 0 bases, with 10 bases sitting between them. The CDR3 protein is CASSQDWSPSTDTQYF. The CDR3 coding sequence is TGCGCCAGCAGCCAAGATTGGAGCCCTAGCACAGATACGCAGTATTTT.

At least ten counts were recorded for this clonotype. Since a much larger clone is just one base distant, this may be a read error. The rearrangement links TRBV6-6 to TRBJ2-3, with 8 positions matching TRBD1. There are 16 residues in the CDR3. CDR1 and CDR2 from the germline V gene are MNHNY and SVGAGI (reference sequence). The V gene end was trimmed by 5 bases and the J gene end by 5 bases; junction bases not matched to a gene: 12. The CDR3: CASSVPAQGAGDTQYF. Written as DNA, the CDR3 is TGTGCCAGCAGTGTCCCTGCGCAGGGGGCGGGAGATACGCAGTATTTT.

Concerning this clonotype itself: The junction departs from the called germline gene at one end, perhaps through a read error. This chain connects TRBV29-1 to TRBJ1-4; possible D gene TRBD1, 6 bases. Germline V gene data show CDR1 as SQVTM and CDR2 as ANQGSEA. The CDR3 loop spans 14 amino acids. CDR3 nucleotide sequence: TGCAGCGCAGGGACACGTGCAACTAATGAAGAACTGTTTTTT. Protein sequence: CSAGTRATNEELFF.

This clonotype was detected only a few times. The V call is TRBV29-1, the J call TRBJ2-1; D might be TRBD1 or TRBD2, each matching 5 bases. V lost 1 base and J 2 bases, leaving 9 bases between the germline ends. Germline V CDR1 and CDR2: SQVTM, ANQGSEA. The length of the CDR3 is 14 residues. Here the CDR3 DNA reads TGCAGCGTTGAAGGGGACCCGACCTACAATGAGCAGTTCTTC. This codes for CSVEGDPTYNEQFF.

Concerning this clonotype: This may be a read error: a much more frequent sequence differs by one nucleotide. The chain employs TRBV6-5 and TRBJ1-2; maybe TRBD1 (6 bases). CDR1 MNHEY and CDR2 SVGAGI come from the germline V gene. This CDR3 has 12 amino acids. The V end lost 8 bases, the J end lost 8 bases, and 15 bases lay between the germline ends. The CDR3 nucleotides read TGTGCCAGCGGTACAGGGTCCGGAGGCTACACCTTC. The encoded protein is CASGTGSGGYTF.

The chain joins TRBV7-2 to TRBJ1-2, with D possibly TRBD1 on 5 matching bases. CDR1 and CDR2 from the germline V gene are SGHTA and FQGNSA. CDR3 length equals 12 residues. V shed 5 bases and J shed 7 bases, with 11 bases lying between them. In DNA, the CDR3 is TGTGCCAGCAGCCGGGGCGGGGGTGGCTACACCTTC. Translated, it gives CASSRGGGGYTF.

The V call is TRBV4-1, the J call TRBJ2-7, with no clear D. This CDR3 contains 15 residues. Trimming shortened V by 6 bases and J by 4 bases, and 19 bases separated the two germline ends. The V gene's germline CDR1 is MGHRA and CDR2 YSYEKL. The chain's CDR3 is CASRTRPSSEYEQYF. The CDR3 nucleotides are TGCGCCAGCAGGACGCGACCCTCGTCGGAGTACGAGCAGTACTTC.

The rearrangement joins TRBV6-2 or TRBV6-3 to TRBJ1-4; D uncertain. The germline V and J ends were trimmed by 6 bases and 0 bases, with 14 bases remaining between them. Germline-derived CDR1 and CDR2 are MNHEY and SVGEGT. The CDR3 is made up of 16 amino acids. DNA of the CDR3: TGTGCCAGCAGGGGTCCGGCGACTGCAACTAATGAAAAACTGTTTTTT. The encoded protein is CASRGPATATNEKLFF.

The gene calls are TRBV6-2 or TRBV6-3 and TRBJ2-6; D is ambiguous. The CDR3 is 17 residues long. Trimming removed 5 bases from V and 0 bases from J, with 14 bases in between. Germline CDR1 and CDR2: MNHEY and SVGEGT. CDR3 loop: CASSSPPLTSGANVLTF. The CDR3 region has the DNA TGTGCCAGCAGTAGCCCGCCGTTGACCTCTGGGGCCAACGTCCTGACTTTC.

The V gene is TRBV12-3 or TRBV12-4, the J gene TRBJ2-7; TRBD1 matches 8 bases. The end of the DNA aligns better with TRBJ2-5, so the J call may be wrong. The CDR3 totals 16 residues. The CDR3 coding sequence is TGTGCCAGCAGTTTAGGAACAGGGGGACAACTGGAGACCCAGTACTTC. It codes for CASSLGTGGQLETQYF.

In DNA, the CDR3 is TGCAGTGCTTACGGGACTAGCGGGGCTGGAGAGACCCAGTACTTC. It translates to CSAYGTSGAGETQYF. V gene TRBV20-1 combines with J gene TRBJ2-7; 13 bases map to TRBD2. The J call may be mistaken, given a closer DNA end match to TRBJ2-5. This CDR3 has 15 residues. Germline lookup yields CDR1 DFQATT and CDR2 SNEGSKA (reference sequence).